This T cell receptor (delta chain) was obtained from a study of gamma-delta T cells after stem cell transplantation. With CATT, TCRdb re-called clones from the RT-PCR reads. The repertoire holds around 2,700 delta-chain clones, 1.5% to 2% seen once, with about 36% in the top ten. In germline, CDR1 is GEAIGNYY, CDR2 EKD. The CDR3 runs to 23 residues. Comments on this clone: A far larger clone is just one base off, so this is likely a read error.

Sequenced: gamma-delta T cells. The clonotype was recovered from a human donor. It is not recorded whose cells these are; they may come from a transplant donor. V and J are TRDV2 and TRDJ3; 8 positions match TRDD3. The CDR3, as DNA: TGTGCCTGTGACACCGTTGTCCGGGATACGCCGGAAGAAACCTCCCGGGACACCCGACAGATGTTTTTC. Translating gives CACDTVVRDTPEETSRDTRQMFF.